These 24 T cell receptor beta chains were all obtained from the same sample, sequenced in a study of glioma-infiltrating T cells. The iRepertoire nested amplicon-rescue multiplex PCR amplified TCR alpha and beta CDR3s from RNA. TCRdb analysed the multiplex PCR reads with MiXCR anew, one entry per CDR3 protein. This table holds about 190,000 distinct CDR3 sequences, more than 30% found once. The sample taken for sequencing was glioma tissue, nonneoplastic brain tissue, or PBMCs (not recorded which). The receptor set was obtained from a human donor with low-grade glioma or glioblastoma, undergoing nonglioma brain surgery, or in good health (not recorded which).

This clonotype was observed many times. The genes are TRBV19 and TRBJ2-7; D is possibly TRBD2 (6 bases). The CDR3 loop spans 14 amino acids. Trimming left V 0 bases short and J 6 bases short, with 12 bases between. Germline CDR1 is LNHDA and CDR2 is SQIVND (reference sequence). The CDR3 loop reads CASSIDLEGFEQYF. The CDR3 coding sequence is TGTGCCAGTAGTATAGATCTGGAGGGGTTCGAGCAGTACTTC.

This chain connects TRBV12-5 to TRBJ1-2; tentatively, D is TRBD1 (5 bases). The germline CDR1 and CDR2 sequences are LGHNT and FRNRAP. The CDR3 contains 13 residues. V lost 6 bases and J 2 bases, leaving 10 bases between the germline ends. The CDR3 DNA reads TGTGCTAGTGGGCCGGACAAGAACTATGGCTACACCTTC. This gives the protein CASGPDKNYGYTF.

This clonotype was picked up many times. The chain employs TRBV6-1 and TRBJ2-1; TRBD2 matches 8 bases. The germline V gene encodes CDR1 MNHNS and CDR2 SASEGT. The CDR3 is made up of 16 amino acids. Unmatched junction bases numbered 11, after V lost 5 bases and J lost 5 bases. This CDR3 is CASSSGTTSDHNEQFF. CDR3 nucleotides: TGTGCCAGCAGTTCAGGGACGACTAGCGACCACAATGAGCAGTTCTTC.

The chain couples TRBV9 to TRBJ1-1, with a weak D call TRBD1 (5 bases). The CDR3 contains 15 residues. CDR1 is SGDLS and CDR2 is YYNGEE in the germline V gene. V gave up 4 bases and J gave up 3 bases, with 16 bases separating them. CDR3 sequence (DNA): TGTGCCAGCAGCCCTACAGGCGGATTTCACACTGAAGCTTTCTTT. Protein product: CASSPTGGFHTEAFF.

This clonotype came up many times. This chain's CDR3 is CASSLAPLGDTQYF. Written as DNA, the CDR3 is TGTGCCAGCAGCTTAGCTCCCCTTGGGGATACGCAGTATTTT. V is TRBV7-8 and J is TRBJ2-3, with D hard to call. The CDR3 runs 14 residues. Germline CDR1 reads SGHVS; CDR2 reads FQNEAQ. V dropped 0 bases and J dropped 6 bases, with 10 bases sitting between them.

The chain combines TRBV5-6 with TRBJ1-2; D not resolved. Germline V gene lookup returns CDR1 SGHDT and CDR2 YYEEEE. The CDR3 loop spans 15 amino acids. Trimming stripped 2 bases from V and 3 bases from J, with 14 bases between. The CDR3 protein is CASSFIHGEHYGYTF. In DNA, the CDR3 is TGTGCCAGCAGCTTTATACATGGGGAACACTATGGCTACACCTTC.

Remarks on this clonotype: A much larger clone lies a single base off, so this may be a read error. J is TRBJ1-3 and V is TRBV2; D possibly corresponds to TRBD1 (5 bases). This CDR3 is built from 15 residues. CDR1 and CDR2 (germline): SNHLY, FYNNEI. V was trimmed by 2 bases and J by 3 bases, leaving 11 bases between them. The CDR3 loop is CASSERQSCGNTIYF. As DNA, the CDR3 is TGTGCCAGCAGTGAAAGACAGAGCTGTGGAAACACCATATATTTT.

This chain connects TRBV19 to TRBJ1-4, with D hard to call. Trimming removed 5 bases at V and 6 bases at J, with 10 bases between. Germline CDR1 reads LNHDA; CDR2 reads SQIVND (reference sequence). The CDR3 has 13 amino acids. Written as DNA, the CDR3 is TGTGCCAGTAGTTCTCCGGCCTATGAAAAACTGTTTTTT. The encoded protein is CASSSPAYEKLFF.

V and J are TRBV19 and TRBJ2-1, with TRBD2 matching 8 bases. The trim removed 1 base at V and 7 bases at J, leaving 9 bases unmatched. This CDR3 comprises 16 residues. In germline, CDR1 is LNHDA, CDR2 SQIVND (reference sequence). For the CDR3, the DNA is TGTGCCAGTAGTATAGTACTAGCGGAGGGGGTTAATGAGCAGTTCTTC. The encoded protein is CASSIVLAEGVNEQFF.

This clonotype appeared a few times. V is TRBV18 and J is TRBJ2-7; 7 bases align to TRBD2. CDR1 and CDR2 from the germline V gene are KGHSH and LQKENI. V shed 4 bases, J shed 2 bases, and the junction held 8 bases outside the gene matches. The length of the CDR3 is 15 residues. CDR3 coding DNA: TGTGCCAGCTCACTATCTCCGGCGGGAGCCTACGAGCAGTACTTC. Encoded protein: CASSLSPAGAYEQYF. Combining the CDR3 with reference TRBV18 and TRBJ2-7 gives the whole variable domain NAGVMQNPRHLVRRRGQEARLRCSPMKGHSHVYWYRQLPEEGLKFMVYLQKENIIDESGMPKERFSAEFPKEGPSILRIQQVVRGDSAAYFCASSLSPAGAYEQYFGPGTRLTVT.

The rearrangement uses TRBV3-1 and TRBJ2-6; 11 nucleotides agree with TRBD1. The V segment lost 0 bases and the J segment 0 bases; nucleotides outside the gene matches: 1. Germline loops: CDR1 LGHDT, CDR2 YNNKEL (reference sequence). This CDR3 contains 18 residues. The CDR3 DNA reads as TGTGCCAGCAGCCAAGATGGGACAGGGGGCTCTGGGGCCAACGTCCTGACTTTC. This translates into CASSQDGTGGSGANVLTF.

The CDR3 protein is CASSLASGSGQYF. For the CDR3, the DNA is TGTGCCAGCAGCTTAGCGAGCGGGAGCGGGCAGTACTTC. The chain links TRBV7-2 to TRBJ2-7; 8 bases are a match to TRBD2. The CDR3 totals 13 residues. Germline CDR1 and CDR2: SGHTA and FQGNSA. Trimming cost V 0 bases and J 9 bases; bases outside gene matches: 4.

A remark on this clonotype: One end of the junction is discordant with germline, which a read error may explain. The rearrangement links TRBV4-3 to TRBJ2-3; D unresolved. CDR3 length: 16 amino acids. Germline CDR1 and CDR2: LGHNA and YSLEER. The CDR3 region is CASIQNRAFGTDTQYF. DNA for the CDR3: TGCGCCAGCATCCAAAATCGAGCCTTTGGCACAGATACGCAGTATTTT.

This clonotype was detected many times. The V and J genes are TRBV20-1 and TRBJ2-7; 12 positions agree with TRBD2. Unmatched junction bases numbered 19, after V lost 6 bases and J lost 4 bases. Germline V gene lookup returns CDR1 DFQATT and CDR2 SNEGSKA (reference sequence). The CDR3 is 18 residues long. The CDR3 nucleotides are TGCAGTGCCGATTATCTTGGGACTAGCGGGTGGAAGGCGTACGAGCAGTACTTC. Translating it yields CSADYLGTSGWKAYEQYF.

This clonotype came up many times. V gene TRBV6-2 or TRBV6-3 combines with J gene TRBJ2-7; D not resolved. The CDR3 sequence is 13 residues long. Deletions cut 6 bases from V and 4 bases from J, with 13 bases between. The germline gives CDR1 MNHEY, CDR2 SVGEGT. The CDR3 reads CASRDPQDYEQYF. CDR3 bases: TGTGCCAGCAGAGACCCGCAGGATTACGAGCAGTACTTC.

Concerning this clonotype itself: A much more abundant neighbour one base away suggests this may be a read error. The chain couples TRBV24-1 to TRBJ2-2, with TRBD1 as a possible D gene (5 bases). CDR1 is KGHDR, CDR2 SFDVKD, per germline. CDR3 size: 15 residues. CDR3: CATSDQRPDTRELFF. The CDR3 DNA is TGTGCCACCAGTGATCAGAGGCCGGACACCAGGGAGCTGTTTTTT.

With respect to this clonotype: At one end, the junction sequence differs from germline, possibly due to a read error. J is TRBJ1-5 and V is TRBV20-1; D is possibly TRBD1 (5 bases). Germline-derived CDR1 and CDR2 are DFQATT and SNEGSKA (reference sequence). The CDR3 is 12 amino acids. In nucleotides, the CDR3 is TGCAGTGCTCGACAGAATAATAAGCCCCAGAATTTT. Protein product: CSARQNNKPQNF.

This clonotype was observed many times. J is TRBJ1-6 and V is TRBV7-2; 10 bases match TRBD1. The germline V gene encodes CDR1 SGHTA and CDR2 FQGNSA. V gave up 1 base and J gave up 8 bases; unmatched junction bases: 2. This CDR3 is built from 15 residues. The CDR3 sequence is CASSLGTGGHSPLHF. CDR3 nucleotides: TGTGCCAGCAGCTTAGGGACAGGGGGTCATTCACCCCTCCACTTT. The complete variable domain, with remaining parts taken from reference TRBV7-2 and TRBJ1-6, reads GAGVSQSPSNKVTEKGKDVELRCDPISGHTALYWYRQSLGQGLEFLIYFQGNSAPDKSGLPSDRFSAERTGGSVSTLTIQRTQQEDSAVYLCASSLGTGGHSPLHFGNGTRLTVT.

As to this clonotype: This may be a read error: a much more frequent sequence differs by one nucleotide. The rearrangement uses TRBV14 and TRBJ1-1; TRBD1 matches 12 bases. V dropped 4 bases and J dropped 3; count of bases not matched to a gene: 12. This CDR3 has 18 amino acids. Per the germline V gene, CDR1 is SGHDN and CDR2 is FVKESK. CDR3 region: CASSRSRDRGRPDTEAFF. The DNA for the CDR3 is TGTGCCAGCAGCCGAAGCCGGGACAGGGGGCGCCCGGACACTGAAGCTTTCTTT.

This clonotype has ten or more counts. The chain employs TRBV6-2 or TRBV6-3 and TRBJ2-3; a possible D gene is TRBD1 (6 bases). V dropped 8 bases and J dropped 1 base, with 10 bases sitting between them. CDR1 is MNHEY and CDR2 is SVGEGT in the germline V gene. This CDR3 contains 13 residues. CDR3 region: CASGYRGTDTQYF. As DNA, the CDR3 is TGTGCCAGCGGGTACAGGGGCACAGATACGCAGTATTTT.

The chain joins TRBV5-1 to TRBJ1-4; no clear D gene. The CDR3 sequence is 14 residues long. Trimming shortened V by 0 bases and J by 5 bases, and 8 bases separated the two germline ends. Germline CDR1 reads SGHRS; CDR2 reads YFSETQ. The CDR3 is CASSLGPENEKLFF. CDR3 bases: TGCGCCAGCAGCTTGGGACCCGAAAATGAAAAACTGTTTTTT. Full variable domain (outside the CDR3, taken from reference TRBV5-1 and TRBJ1-4): KAGVTQTPRYLIKTRGQQVTLSCSPISGHRSVSWYQQTPGQGLQFLFEYFSETQRNKGNFPGRFSGRQFSNSRSEMNVSTLELGDSALYLCASSLGPENEKLFFGSGTQLSVL.

This clonotype appeared many times. The J gene is TRBJ1-1, the V gene TRBV6-5, with D maybe TRBD1 (6 bases). Trimming stripped 2 bases from V and 1 base from J, with 8 bases between. CDR3 size: 14 residues. Germline lookup yields CDR1 MNHEY and CDR2 SVGAGI. In DNA form, the CDR3 reads TGTGCCAGCAGTTACACAGGGCCGAACACTGAAGCTTTCTTT. Translating it yields CASSYTGPNTEAFF.

This clonotype came up once. The rearrangement links TRBV11-1 to TRBJ2-7; 7 bases align to TRBD1. This CDR3 region has 13 residues. V trimming: 6 bases; J trimming: 2 bases; junction bases outside the gene matches: 4. Germline V CDR1 and CDR2: SGHAT, FQDESV (reference sequence). CDR3 amino acids: CASRGGATYEQYF. In DNA form, the CDR3 reads TGTGCCAGCAGAGGGGGCGCGACCTACGAGCAGTACTTC. Based on the CDR3 plus reference TRBV11-1 and TRBJ2-7, the full variable domain is EAEVAQSPRYKITEKSQAVAFWCDPISGHATLYWYRQILGQGPELLVQFQDESVVDDSQLPKDRFSAERLKGVDSTLKIQPAELGDSAMYLCASRGGATYEQYFGPGTRLTVT.

Comments on this clonotype: A much larger clone differs by one base, so this may be a read error. The chain has TRBV7-2 and TRBJ2-7; possible D gene TRBD1, 6 bases. The CDR3 totals 15 residues. Germline loops: CDR1 SGHTA, CDR2 FQGNSA. As DNA, the CDR3 is TGTGCCAGCAGCTTATCGGGCAGGGGCGCCTACGGGCAGTACTTC. Protein product: CASSLSGRGAYGQYF.